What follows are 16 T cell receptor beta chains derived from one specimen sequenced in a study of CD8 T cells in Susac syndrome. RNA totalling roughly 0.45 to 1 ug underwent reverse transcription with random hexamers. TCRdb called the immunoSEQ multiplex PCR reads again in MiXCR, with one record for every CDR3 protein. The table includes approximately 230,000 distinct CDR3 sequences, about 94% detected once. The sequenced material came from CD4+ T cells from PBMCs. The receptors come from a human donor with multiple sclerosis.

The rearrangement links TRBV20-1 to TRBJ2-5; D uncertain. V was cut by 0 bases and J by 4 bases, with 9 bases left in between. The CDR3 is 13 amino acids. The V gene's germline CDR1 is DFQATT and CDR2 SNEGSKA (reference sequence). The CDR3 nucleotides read TGCAGTGCTAGAGAATGGTGGCCAGAGACCCAGTACTTC. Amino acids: CSAREWWPETQYF.

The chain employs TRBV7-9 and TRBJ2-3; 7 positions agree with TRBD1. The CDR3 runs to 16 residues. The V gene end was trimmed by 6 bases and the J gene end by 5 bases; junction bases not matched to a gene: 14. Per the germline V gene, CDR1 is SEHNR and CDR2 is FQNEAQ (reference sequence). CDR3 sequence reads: CASRTLRDSFRDTQYF. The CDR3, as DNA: TGTGCCAGCAGGACCCTTAGGGACAGCTTTAGAGATACGCAGTATTTT.

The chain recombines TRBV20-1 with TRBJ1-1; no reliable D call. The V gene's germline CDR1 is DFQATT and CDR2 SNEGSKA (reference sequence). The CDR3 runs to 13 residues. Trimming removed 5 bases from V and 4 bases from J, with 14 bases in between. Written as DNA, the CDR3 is TGCAGTGCTCACCGCGGAGGTATCACTGAAGCTTTCTTT. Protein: CSAHRGGITEAFF.

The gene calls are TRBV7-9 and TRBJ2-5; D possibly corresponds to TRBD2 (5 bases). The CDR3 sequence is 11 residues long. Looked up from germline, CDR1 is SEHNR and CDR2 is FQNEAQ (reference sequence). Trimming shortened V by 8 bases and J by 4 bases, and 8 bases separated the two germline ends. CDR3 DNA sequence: TGTGCCAGCGGGAGCGGAGAGACCCAGTACTTC. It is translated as CASGSGETQYF. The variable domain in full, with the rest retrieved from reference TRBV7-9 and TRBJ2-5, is DTGVSQNPRHKITKRGQNVTFRCDPISEHNRLYWYRQTLGQGPEFLTYFQNEAQLEKSRLLSDRFSAERPKGSFSTLEIQRTEQGDSAMYLCASGSGETQYFGPGTRLLVL.

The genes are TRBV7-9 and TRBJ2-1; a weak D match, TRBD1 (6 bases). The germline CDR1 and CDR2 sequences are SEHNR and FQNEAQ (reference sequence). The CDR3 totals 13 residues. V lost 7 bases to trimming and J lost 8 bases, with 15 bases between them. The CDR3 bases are TGTGCCAGCACGCGAACAGGGTCGGATGAGCAGTTCTTC. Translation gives CASTRTGSDEQFF.

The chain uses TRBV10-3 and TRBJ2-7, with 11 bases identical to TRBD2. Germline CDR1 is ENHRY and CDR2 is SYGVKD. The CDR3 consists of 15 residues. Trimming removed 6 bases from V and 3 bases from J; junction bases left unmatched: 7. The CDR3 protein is CAIRATSGGHYEQYF. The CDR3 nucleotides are TGTGCCATCAGAGCTACTAGCGGGGGACACTACGAGCAGTACTTC.

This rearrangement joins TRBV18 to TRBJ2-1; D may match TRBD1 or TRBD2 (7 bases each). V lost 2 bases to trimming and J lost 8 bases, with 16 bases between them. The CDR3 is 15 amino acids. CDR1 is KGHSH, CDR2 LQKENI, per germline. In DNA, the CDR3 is TGTGCCAGCTCACCAGGGGGAGGGGGCAAGGATGAGCAGTTCTTC. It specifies CASSPGGGGKDEQFF.

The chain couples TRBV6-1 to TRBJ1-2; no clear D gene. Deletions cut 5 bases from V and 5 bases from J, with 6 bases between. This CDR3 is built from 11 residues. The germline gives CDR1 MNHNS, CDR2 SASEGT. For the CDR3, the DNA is TGTGCCAGCAGTCGAGCGTATGGCTACACCTTC. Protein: CASSRAYGYTF.

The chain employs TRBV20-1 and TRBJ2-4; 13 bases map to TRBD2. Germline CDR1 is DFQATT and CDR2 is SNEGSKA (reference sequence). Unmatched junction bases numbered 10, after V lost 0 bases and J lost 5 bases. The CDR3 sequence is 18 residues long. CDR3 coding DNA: TGCAGTGCTAGAGATCCGAGAGGAGGGACTAGCGGGGAAAACATTCAGTACTTC. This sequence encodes CSARDPRGGTSGENIQYF.

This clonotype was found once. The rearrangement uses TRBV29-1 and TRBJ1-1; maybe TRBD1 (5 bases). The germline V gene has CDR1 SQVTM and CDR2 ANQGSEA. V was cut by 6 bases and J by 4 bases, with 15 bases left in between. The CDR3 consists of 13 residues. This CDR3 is CSVTGAGGTEAFF. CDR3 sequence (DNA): TGCAGCGTAACCGGGGCCGGAGGCACTGAAGCTTTCTTT.

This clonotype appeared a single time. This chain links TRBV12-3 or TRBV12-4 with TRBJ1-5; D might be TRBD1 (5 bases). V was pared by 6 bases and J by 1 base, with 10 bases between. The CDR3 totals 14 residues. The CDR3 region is CASRPQGSNQPQHF. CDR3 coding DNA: TGTGCCAGCAGGCCGCAGGGAAGCAATCAGCCCCAGCATTTT.

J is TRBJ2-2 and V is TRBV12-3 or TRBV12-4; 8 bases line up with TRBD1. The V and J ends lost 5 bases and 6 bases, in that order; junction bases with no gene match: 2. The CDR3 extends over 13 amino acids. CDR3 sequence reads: CASSPRGPGELFF. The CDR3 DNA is TGTGCCAGCAGTCCCAGGGGGCCCGGGGAGCTGTTTTTT.

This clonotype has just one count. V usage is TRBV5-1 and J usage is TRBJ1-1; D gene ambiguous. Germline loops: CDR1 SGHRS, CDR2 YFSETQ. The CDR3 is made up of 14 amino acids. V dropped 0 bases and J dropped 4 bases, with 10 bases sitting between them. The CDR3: CASSLEGMITEAFF. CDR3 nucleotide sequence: TGCGCCAGCAGCTTGGAAGGGATGATCACTGAAGCTTTCTTT.

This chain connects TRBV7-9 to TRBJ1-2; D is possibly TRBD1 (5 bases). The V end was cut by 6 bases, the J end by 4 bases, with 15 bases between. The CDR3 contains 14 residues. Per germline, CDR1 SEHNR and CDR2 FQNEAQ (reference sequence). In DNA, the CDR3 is TGTGCCAGCAGTGGTGCTGGGGGGTCCTATGGCTACACCTTC. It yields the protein CASSGAGGSYGYTF.

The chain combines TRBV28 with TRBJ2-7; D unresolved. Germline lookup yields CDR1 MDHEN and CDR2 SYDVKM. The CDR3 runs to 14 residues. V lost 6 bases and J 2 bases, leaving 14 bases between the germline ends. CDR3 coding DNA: TGTGCCAGCAGGTCGTCGGGTGGGGCCTACGAGCAGTACGTC. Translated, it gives CASRSSGGAYEQYV.

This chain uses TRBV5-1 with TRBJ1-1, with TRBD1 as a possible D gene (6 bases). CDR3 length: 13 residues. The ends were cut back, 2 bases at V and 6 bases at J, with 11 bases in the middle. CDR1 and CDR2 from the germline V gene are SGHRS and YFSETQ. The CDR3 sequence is CASSLQGSSEAFF. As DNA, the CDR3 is TGCGCCAGCAGCTTACAGGGCTCGTCTGAAGCTTTCTTT.